What follows are 16 T cell receptor beta chains derived from one specimen sequenced in a study of cytomegalovirus exposure and HLA in healthy donors. PCR involved 60 Vbeta and 13 Jbeta primers. Measured with immunoSEQ multiplex PCR; TCRdb has only the in-frame clones, and not every one. The sample consists of some 140,000 clones, 80% of them appearing once. The sample taken for sequencing was PBMCs. These receptors were collected from a man aged 30 to 39 in good health and CMV-seropositive.

The CDR3 here is CASSLEVGVRLNTEAFF. The CDR3 region has the DNA TGTGCCAGCAGCTTGGAGGTAGGGGTGAGATTGAACACTGAAGCTTTCTTT. V gene TRBV5-5 combines with J gene TRBJ1-1, with D tentatively TRBD1 (5 bases). The germline V and J ends were trimmed by 0 bases and 0 bases, with 15 bases remaining between them. The CDR3 loop spans 17 amino acids. Germline lookup yields CDR1 SGHKS and CDR2 YYEKEE (reference sequence). Variable domain in full (rest from reference TRBV5-5 and TRBJ1-1): DAGVTQSPTHLIKTRGQQVTLRCSPISGHKSVSWYQQVLGQGPQFIFQYYEKEERGRGNFPDRFSARQFPNYSSELNVNALLLGDSALYLCASSLEVGVRLNTEAFFGQGTRLTVV.

This chain uses TRBV7-2 with TRBJ2-6; 7 positions match TRBD2. The germline V gene encodes CDR1 SGHTA and CDR2 FQGNSA. Trimming took 1 base from V and 0 from J; bases not matched to a gene: 3. This CDR3 comprises 17 residues. Here the CDR3 reads CASSLVWGGSGANVLTF. CDR3 nucleotide sequence: TGTGCCAGCAGCTTAGTGTGGGGGGGCTCTGGGGCCAACGTCCTGACTTTC.

Written as DNA, the CDR3 is TGTGCCAGCAGCCTTGGCGTCGGCGGGGGCTACAATGAGCAGTTCTTC. Translated: CASSLGVGGGYNEQFF. The chain combines TRBV7-8 with TRBJ2-1, with TRBD2 matching over 7 bases. The ends lost 5 bases at V and 3 bases at J; junction bases unmatched: 10. CDR1 is SGHVS, CDR2 FQNEAQ, per germline. The CDR3 loop spans 16 amino acids.

The chain uses TRBV28 and TRBJ1-5, with D perhaps TRBD1 (5 bases). The CDR3 is made up of 13 amino acids. The germline gives CDR1 MDHEN, CDR2 SYDVKM. V dropped 7 bases and J dropped 4 bases, with 11 bases sitting between them. Written as DNA, the CDR3 is TGTGCCAGCATAAGACAGCCTAATCAGCCCCAGCATTTT. This sequence encodes CASIRQPNQPQHF.

In this sample, this clone turned up a few times. This chain links TRBV5-1 with TRBJ2-7; 8 nucleotides align to TRBD2. CDR3 length equals 15 residues. CDR1 and CDR2 (germline): SGHRS, YFSETQ. J gave up 4 bases and V 1 base, and 7 bases lay outside the gene matches. CDR3 DNA: TGCGCCAGCAGCTTGCGGAGCGGGAGTGTTTACGAGCAGTACTTC. Its protein product is CASSLRSGSVYEQYF.

As for this clone: Other DNA sequences in the sample encode the same CDR3. This chain links TRBV7-9 with TRBJ2-1, with unresolved D. This CDR3 has 11 residues. From germline, CDR1 is SEHNR and CDR2 FQNEAQ (reference sequence). Between the trimmed V and J ends, which lost 7 bases and 8 bases, there was a span of 9 bases. The DNA of the CDR3 is TGTGCCAGCACGGGTCTACATGAGCAGTTCTTC. This translates into CASTGLHEQFF.

V gene TRBV6-5 combines with J gene TRBJ2-1; D is uncertain. Trimming took off 4 bases at V and 0 bases at J, with 10 bases between the two ends. This CDR3 contains 15 residues. In germline, CDR1 is MNHEY, CDR2 SVGAGI. CDR3 nucleotides: TGTGCCAGCAGTTCCCGACTGAGCTCCTACAATGAGCAGTTCTTC. This encodes CASSSRLSSYNEQFF.

V gene TRBV5-8 combines with J gene TRBJ2-3, with D possibly matching TRBD1 (6 bases). The CDR3 sequence is 17 residues long. Trimming removed 4 bases at V and 5 bases at J, with 23 bases between. The germline gives CDR1 SGHTS, CDR2 YDEGEE. In DNA, the CDR3 is TGTGCCAGCAGCCAATGGGGGCAGGGCTTTCTCGTAGATACGCAGTATTTT. It is translated as CASSQWGQGFLVDTQYF.

This clone was observed a handful of times. The J gene is TRBJ2-3, the V gene TRBV5-1; 9 nucleotides match TRBD1. The CDR3 has 15 amino acids. Germline V gene data show CDR1 as SGHRS and CDR2 as YFSETQ. V dropped 3 bases and J dropped 2; count of bases not matched to a gene: 4. The CDR3 sequence: CASSSGTGNTDTQYF. CDR3 sequence (DNA): TGCGCCAGCAGCTCCGGGACAGGGAACACAGATACGCAGTATTTT.

This clone has just one count. The V gene is TRBV2, the J gene TRBJ1-5; D ambiguous. Per germline, CDR1 SNHLY and CDR2 FYNNEI. The V end lost 6 bases, the J end lost 1 base, and 10 bases lay between the germline ends. The CDR3 length is 14 residues. CDR3 amino acids: CASSPDSSNQPQHF. The CDR3 DNA sequence: TGTGCCAGCAGCCCAGACTCCAGCAATCAGCCCCAGCATTTT.

This rearrangement joins TRBV10-3 to TRBJ2-7; 9 positions match TRBD2. This CDR3 is 16 amino acids long. Germline V gene data show CDR1 as ENHRY and CDR2 as SYGVKD. V lost 0 bases to trimming and J lost 0 bases; unmatched junction nucleotides: 3. The CDR3 coding sequence is TGTGCCATCAGTGAGTCGCGTAGCGGGAGCTCCTACGAGCAGTACTTC. This gives the protein CAISESRSGSSYEQYF.

The CDR3 sequence: CASRETSGPTDTQYF. The CDR3 DNA sequence: TGTGCCAGCAGGGAGACTAGCGGTCCCACAGATACGCAGTATTTT. The chain combines TRBV7-2 with TRBJ2-3; 9 nucleotides match TRBD2. This CDR3 comprises 15 residues. With 6 bases clipped from V and 2 bases from J, the junction kept 6 bases outside the gene matches. Looked up from germline, CDR1 is SGHTA and CDR2 is FQGNSA.

This clone appeared once. The chain is built from TRBV6-5 and TRBJ2-5; D is unresolved. The CDR3 is made up of 13 amino acids. The V gene's germline CDR1 is MNHEY and CDR2 SVGAGI. The V gene lost 6 bases and the J gene lost 6 bases, with 14 bases spanning the gap. The CDR3 sequence is CASRPKLYQTQYF. The CDR3 DNA reads TGTGCCAGCAGACCTAAACTTTATCAGACCCAGTACTTC.

A word on this clone: Sequence at one end of the junction differs from germline and may be a read error. J is TRBJ2-7 and V is TRBV7-6; 9 bases are shared with TRBD1. The germline gives CDR1 SGHVS, CDR2 FNYEAQ. The CDR3 is 16 amino acids. DNA of the CDR3: TGTGCCAGCAGTTTAGACCCGGGACAGGGTACGGGGGAGCAGTACTTC. Its protein product is CASSLDPGQGTGEQYF.

The V gene is TRBV30, the J gene TRBJ2-7; D is possibly TRBD2 (6 bases). The V end was cut by 3 bases, the J end by 7 bases, with 19 bases between. The germline V gene encodes CDR1 GTSNPN and CDR2 SVGIG (reference sequence). The CDR3 contains 14 residues. The DNA of the CDR3 is TGTGCCTGGAGGTTAGTCGGGGGAATAGGGGAGCAGTACTTC. Residues: CAWRLVGGIGEQYF. The variable domain in full, with the rest retrieved from reference TRBV30 and TRBJ2-7, is SQTIHQWPATLVQPVGSPLSLECTVEGTSNPNLYWYRQAAGRGLQLLFYSVGIGQISSEVPQNLSASRPQDRQFILSSKKLLLSDSGFYLCAWRLVGGIGEQYFGPGTRLTVT.

CDR3 in DNA: TGCGCCAGCAAGGGACTAGCGGGAAGAGATACGCAGTATTTT. Protein: CASKGLAGRDTQYF. The V and J genes are TRBV4-3 and TRBJ2-3; 13 bases agree with TRBD2. This CDR3 spans 14 amino acids. Germline trimming cut 7 bases from V and 5 bases from J; bases unmatched to any gene: 3. Germline V gene lookup returns CDR1 LGHNA and CDR2 YSLEER.